The clone carrying this T cell receptor beta chain was recorded many times. The CDR3 spans 14 residues. V dropped 4 bases and J dropped 4 bases, with 13 bases sitting between them. This specimen belongs to a study of T cell repertoires in cytomegalovirus infection. In TCRdb, the reads were re-called with MiXCR into one record per CDR3 protein. This table holds about 300,000 distinct CDR3 sequences, roughly 9.3% found once. Sequencing was carried out using PBMCs. The sequence was collected from a human donor in good health (CMV status not recorded). Some clones in this sample may be carry-over from other donors' samples. This chain connects TRBV12-3 or TRBV12-4 to TRBJ1-1, with D possibly TRBD1 on 5 matching bases. CDR3 sequence (DNA): TGTGCCAGCAGTTCCTCCAGGGAGGGCACTGAAGCTTTCTTT. Residues: CASSSSREGTEAFF.